What follows is one T cell receptor beta chain and its context. This specimen includes other DNA sequences encoding the same CDR3. These data are taken from a study of metastatic and nonmetastatic thyroid tumors. Study information: Patients with malignant and benign thyroid disease provided blood and tumor or nodule tissue, whose repertoires were compared.

Methods used by the authors: Differences in CDR3 between clinicopathological groups were drawn on to build a classifier intended to discriminate distant-metastatic papillary thyroid cancer patients. Using MiXCR, TCRdb re-called clones from the PCR reads. The V and J calls were determined by TCRdb, not by the authors. The table records 40,000 or so clones, roughly 27% of them present only once. Treatment of any kind had been given to no patient before thyroid surgery. Specimen: blood. This clonotype was obtained from a female donor with papillary thyroid cancer or a benign thyroid nodule (not recorded which). Some clones in this sample may be carry-over from other donors' samples.

The CDR3 sequence is CASTHGGYHEQFF. The CDR3 nucleotides read TGTGCCAGCACCCACGGTGGGTATCATGAGCAGTTCTTC. The chain joins TRBV6-1 to TRBJ2-1; D gene ambiguous. V lost 7 bases to trimming and J lost 8 bases, with 15 bases between them. In germline, CDR1 is MNHNS, CDR2 SASEGT. The CDR3 is made up of 13 amino acids.